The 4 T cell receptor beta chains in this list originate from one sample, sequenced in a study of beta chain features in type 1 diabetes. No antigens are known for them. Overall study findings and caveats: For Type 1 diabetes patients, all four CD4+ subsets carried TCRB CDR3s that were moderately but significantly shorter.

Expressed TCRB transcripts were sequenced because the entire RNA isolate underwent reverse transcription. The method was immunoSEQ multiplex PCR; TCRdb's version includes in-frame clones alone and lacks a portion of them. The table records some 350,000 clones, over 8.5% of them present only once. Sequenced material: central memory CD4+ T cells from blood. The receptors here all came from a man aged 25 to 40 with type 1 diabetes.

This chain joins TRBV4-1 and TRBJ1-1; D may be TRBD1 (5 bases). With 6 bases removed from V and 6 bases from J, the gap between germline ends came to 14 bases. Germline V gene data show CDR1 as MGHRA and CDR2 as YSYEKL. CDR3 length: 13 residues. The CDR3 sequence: CASRRGEGAEAFF. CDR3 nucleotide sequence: TGCGCCAGCAGACGGGGGGAAGGTGCTGAAGCTTTCTTT.

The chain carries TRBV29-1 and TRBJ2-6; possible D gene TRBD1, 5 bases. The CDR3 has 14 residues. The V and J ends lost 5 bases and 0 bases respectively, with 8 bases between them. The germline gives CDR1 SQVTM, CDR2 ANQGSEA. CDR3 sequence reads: CSVKDNSGANVLTF. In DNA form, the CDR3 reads TGCAGCGTTAAGGACAACTCTGGGGCCAACGTCCTGACTTTC.

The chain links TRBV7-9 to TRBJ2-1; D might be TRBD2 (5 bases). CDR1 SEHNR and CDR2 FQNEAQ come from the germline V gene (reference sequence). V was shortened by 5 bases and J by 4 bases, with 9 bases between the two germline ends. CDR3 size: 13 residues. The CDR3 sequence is CASSPRVYNEQFF. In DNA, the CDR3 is TGTGCCAGCAGCCCGCGGGTATACAATGAGCAGTTCTTC.

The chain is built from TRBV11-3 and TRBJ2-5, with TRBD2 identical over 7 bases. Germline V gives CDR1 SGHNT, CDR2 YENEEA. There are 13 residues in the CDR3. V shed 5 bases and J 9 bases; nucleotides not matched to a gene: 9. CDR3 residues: CASSLSQRDPQYF. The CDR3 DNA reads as TGTGCCAGCAGCCTCTCCCAGCGGGACCCCCAGTACTTC.